The 21 T cell receptor beta chains below come from one sample, sequenced in a study of blood T cell repertoires in COVID-19. Libraries were prepared by immunoSEQ multiplex PCR; TCRdb keeps only in-frame clonotypes and omits some of them. Altogether more than 300,000 clones are present, around nine tenths being singletons, with the ten largest covering around 4.2%. The sequencing input was PBMCs or T cells enriched from blood (not recorded which). These receptors were collected from a woman in her 30s who had been exposed to COVID-19.

The V and J genes are TRBV4-1 and TRBJ1-2; no firm D call. In germline, CDR1 is MGHRA, CDR2 YSYEKL. Trimming took 0 bases from V and 4 from J, leaving 15 bases between them. The CDR3 has 16 residues. CDR3 DNA: TGCGCCAGCAGCCAAGAGTTCGCTCGAGGGCCCTATGGCTACACCTTC. Its translation is CASSQEFARGPYGYTF.

The chain joins TRBV12-3 or TRBV12-4 to TRBJ1-2, with 8 nucleotides matching TRBD1. V trimming: 6 bases; J trimming: 4 bases; junction bases outside the gene matches: 4. The CDR3 is 13 amino acids. The CDR3 region has the DNA TGTGCCAGCAGCCGGGGACAGGTCTATGGCTACACCTTC. Encoded protein: CASSRGQVYGYTF.

The chain is built from TRBV11-1 and TRBJ1-2; TRBD1 might be the D (6 bases). Between the trimmed V and J ends, which lost 6 bases and 8 bases, there was a span of 19 bases. The CDR3 has 14 amino acids. CDR1 SGHAT and CDR2 FQDESV come from the germline V gene (reference sequence). CDR3 nucleotide sequence: TGTGCCAGCAGTTATGCGGGAGCAGGGGAAGGCTACACCTTC. This sequence encodes CASSYAGAGEGYTF.

The genes are TRBV5-1 and TRBJ1-2; D possibly corresponds to TRBD1 (5 bases). The CDR3 contains 15 residues. Germline V gene data show CDR1 as SGHRS and CDR2 as YFSETQ. Trimming pared 2 bases from V and 0 bases from J, leaving 11 bases between. CDR3 protein: CASSFTGSSNYGYTF. CDR3 nucleotide sequence: TGCGCCAGCAGCTTTACAGGATCCTCTAACTATGGCTACACCTTC.

The rearrangement links TRBV19 to TRBJ1-2; 7 nucleotides align to TRBD1. The CDR3 covers 14 residues. V lost 6 bases to trimming and J lost 2 bases; unmatched junction nucleotides: 6. Per germline, CDR1 LNHDA and CDR2 SQIVND (reference sequence). The DNA of the CDR3 is TGTGCCAGTAGCCGGGACAGCAACAACTATGGCTACACCTTC. It translates to CASSRDSNNYGYTF.

The chain carries TRBV30 and TRBJ1-1; D perhaps matches TRBD1 (6 bases). Germline V gene data show CDR1 as GTSNPN and CDR2 as SVGIG (reference sequence). The CDR3 loop spans 16 amino acids. Trimming took off 0 bases at V and 1 base at J, with 15 bases between the two ends. The CDR3 here is CAWSVTWGGGNTEAFF. The CDR3 coding sequence is TGTGCCTGGAGTGTAACTTGGGGGGGCGGGAACACTGAAGCTTTCTTT.

The rearrangement joins TRBV4-2 to TRBJ2-1, with 7 bases fitting TRBD1. Germline CDR1 is LGHNA and CDR2 is YNFKEQ. CDR3 length equals 16 residues. With V trimmed by 0 bases and J by 1 base, 3 bases remained unmatched. CDR3 DNA: TGTGCCAGCAGCCAAGATGACAGGGCGTCCTACAATGAGCAGTTCTTC. Its translation is CASSQDDRASYNEQFF.

This sequence joins TRBV12-3 or TRBV12-4 and TRBJ1-2; D unresolved. The CDR3 has 13 amino acids. V was clipped by 3 bases and J by 1 base, with 6 bases between them. This chain's CDR3 is CASSFGVNYGYTF. CDR3 sequence (DNA): TGTGCCAGCAGTTTCGGGGTTAACTATGGCTACACCTTC.

This clone has a single count. The J gene is TRBJ2-1, the V gene TRBV12-5, with D possibly TRBD1 on 6 matching bases. Germline assignment: CDR1 LGHNT and CDR2 FRNRAP. This CDR3 region has 13 residues. V was cut by 5 bases and J by 7 bases, with 12 bases left in between. The CDR3 sequence is CASGTRTENEQFF. The DNA of the CDR3 is TGTGCTAGTGGTACCCGGACAGAAAATGAGCAGTTCTTC.

This chain links TRBV7-6 with TRBJ1-1; 7 positions match TRBD1. The V gene end was trimmed by 5 bases and the J gene end by 3 bases; junction bases not matched to a gene: 12. Germline CDR1 SGHVS, CDR2 FNYEAQ. The CDR3 covers 16 residues. CDR3 coding DNA: TGTGCCAGCAGCCACCACAGGGGAAGGGGTGACACTGAAGCTTTCTTT. Translating gives CASSHHRGRGDTEAFF.

The chain joins TRBV19 to TRBJ1-2; no clear D. V lost 1 base, J lost 2 bases, and 8 bases lay in between. CDR1 LNHDA and CDR2 SQIVND come from the germline V gene (reference sequence). The CDR3 length is 14 residues. This chain's CDR3 is CASSIGTENYGYTF. CDR3 sequence (DNA): TGTGCCAGTAGTATAGGAACAGAGAACTATGGCTACACCTTC.

The chain recombines TRBV4-2 with TRBJ2-3; a weak D match, TRBD2 (6 bases). The CDR3 is 15 residues long. Germline CDR1 LGHNA, CDR2 YNFKEQ. Deletions cut 5 bases from V and 2 bases from J, with 14 bases between. The CDR3 bases are TGTGCCAGCAGCGCCCAGGGACTGAACACAGATACGCAGTATTTT. Translating gives CASSAQGLNTDTQYF.

The chain has TRBV6-2 or TRBV6-3 and TRBJ2-5; 7 bases line up with TRBD2. The V gene's germline CDR1 is MNHEY and CDR2 SVGEGT. The V segment lost 2 bases and the J segment 7 bases; nucleotides outside the gene matches: 4. The CDR3 extends over 13 amino acids. CDR3 nucleotides: TGTGCCAGCAGTTACACTAGCGCTTTGACCCAGTACTTC. Translation gives CASSYTSALTQYF.

The chain has TRBV19 and TRBJ1-5; D unclear. The CDR3 runs 14 residues. Germline CDR1 is LNHDA and CDR2 is SQIVND (reference sequence). V shed 5 bases and J shed 6 bases, with 14 bases lying between them. This chain's CDR3 is CASSGLGRGQPQHF. The CDR3 DNA follows: TGTGCCAGTAGTGGACTGGGTAGAGGTCAGCCCCAGCATTTT.

This CDR3 reads CAISEWTGSRGGYTF. The CDR3 DNA follows: TGTGCCATCAGTGAGTGGACAGGGTCACGGGGTGGCTACACCTTC. The chain recombines TRBV10-3 with TRBJ1-2, with 8 bases lining up with TRBD1. This CDR3 has 15 residues. Germline V gives CDR1 ENHRY, CDR2 SYGVKD. The J segment lost 7 bases and the V segment lost 1 base, leaving 8 bases of the junction unmatched.

The gene calls are TRBV18 and TRBJ1-2; possibly TRBD1 for D (6 bases). V lost 5 bases and J 9 bases, leaving 13 bases between the germline ends. CDR1 is KGHSH, CDR2 LQKENI, per germline. The CDR3 extends over 12 amino acids. For the CDR3, the DNA is TGTGCCAGCTCATCCGAAACAGGGAGCTACACCTTC. It is translated as CASSSETGSYTF.

This chain links TRBV5-6 with TRBJ1-4, with 7 bases identical to TRBD1. Germline trimming cut 5 bases from V and 10 bases from J; bases unmatched to any gene: 17. The CDR3 consists of 16 residues. The germline CDR1 and CDR2 sequences are SGHDT and YYEEEE. DNA for the CDR3: TGTGCCAGCAGTAGGCCGACAGGGATCATTGGGCGAAAACTGTTTTTT. This sequence encodes CASSRPTGIIGRKLFF.

This chain connects TRBV2 to TRBJ1-1, with D uncertain. Germline V gene lookup returns CDR1 SNHLY and CDR2 FYNNEI. The CDR3 extends over 14 amino acids. V lost 1 base to trimming and J lost 2 bases, with 8 bases between them. Here the CDR3 DNA reads TGTGCCAGCAGTGAAGTGACGGGAAACACTGAAGCTTTCTTT. It specifies CASSEVTGNTEAFF. Filled out from reference TRBV2 and TRBJ1-1, the complete variable domain reads EPEVTQTPSHQVTQMGQEVILRCVPISNHLYFYWYRQILGQKVEFLVSFYNNEISEKSEIFDDQFSVERPDGSNFTLKIRSTKLEDSAMYFCASSEVTGNTEAFFGQGTRLTVV.

The rearrangement joins TRBV5-6 to TRBJ2-1; TRBD2 aligns across 9 bases. With V trimmed by 2 bases and J by 7 bases, 7 bases remained unmatched. CDR1 SGHDT and CDR2 YYEEEE come from the germline V gene. This CDR3 spans 15 amino acids. The CDR3 loop is CASSFWTSDRNEQFF. Written as DNA, the CDR3 is TGTGCCAGCAGCTTTTGGACTAGCGATAGGAATGAGCAGTTCTTC.

The chain combines TRBV5-1 with TRBJ1-1; the D is unclear. CDR1 is SGHRS and CDR2 is YFSETQ in the germline V gene. The CDR3 covers 15 residues. V lost 0 bases and J 3 bases, leaving 12 bases between the germline ends. The CDR3 region has the DNA TGCGCCAGCAGCTTGGCCTTCGCAGGCGACACTGAAGCTTTCTTT. It encodes CASSLAFAGDTEAFF.

The V gene is TRBV7-2, the J gene TRBJ2-3; TRBD2 matches at 15 bases. In germline, CDR1 is SGHTA, CDR2 FQGNSA. CDR3 length: 16 residues. The V gene end was trimmed by 5 bases and the J gene end by 10 bases; junction bases not matched to a gene: 10. CDR3 in amino acids: CASSQNGLAGGVAQYF. In DNA form, the CDR3 reads TGTGCCAGCAGCCAGAACGGACTAGCGGGGGGGGTGGCGCAGTATTTT.